This TCR beta chain was retrieved from a study of response to subunit inactivated influenza vaccine. Notes on this clonotype: Its antigen is not identified.

Deletions cut 6 bases from V and 1 base from J, with 15 bases between. This CDR3 is built from 15 residues. From germline, CDR1 is MDHEN and CDR2 SYDVKM. Study-wide points: Researchers suggested that each seasonal influenza vaccination recruits few new T cells.

From the RT-PCR reads, TCRdb called clonotypes with MiXCR, one entry per CDR3 protein. The top ten hold 10% of the sample, which has approximately 290,000 distinct CDR3 sequences, 20% to 25% seen once. This clonotype was sampled from a man in his fifties or sixties who received an inactivated influenza vaccine. Specimen: PBMCs from blood, collected 21 months after vaccination. J is TRBJ1-2 and V is TRBV28, with D maybe TRBD1 (5 bases). CDR3 bases: TGTGCCAGCAGAACGGCCTCGGGGCTTAACTATGGCTACACCTTC. Amino acid sequence: CASRTASGLNYGYTF.